This T cell receptor (beta chain) is drawn from a study of early T cells in non-severe SARS-CoV-2 infection. Study overall: Sequencing was performed on bulk RNA from unsorted whole blood, leaving chains unpaired.

Germline V gene data show CDR1 as SGHDN and CDR2 as FVKESK. This CDR3 has 14 amino acids. Trimming removed 1 base at V and 5 bases at J, with 9 bases between. Study-wide results and caveats: VDJdb-based annotation leaned toward anti-spike CD8 responses and missed private and CD4 specificities.

Attachment of unique molecular identifiers was made to individual cDNA molecules. TCRdb redid the calling of the 5' RACE reads with MiXCR, one entry per CDR3 protein. The sample shows 50,000 to 75,000 distinct CDR3 sequences, about 6% of them seen only once. With respect to this clonotype: The antigen is unknown.

This TCR was sampled from an adult who was a healthcare worker with PCR-confirmed SARS-CoV-2 infection or an uninfected control (not recorded which). The chain has TRBV14 and TRBJ1-3, with D tentatively TRBD1 (6 bases). This specimen was whole blood, taken at baseline. The CDR3 reads CASSQVGGRNTIYF. The CDR3 coding sequence is TGTGCCAGCAGCCAAGTAGGGGGGAGAAACACCATATATTTT.